This TCR beta chain was retrieved from a study of control samples from healthy donors and cancer patients. Measured with immunoSEQ multiplex PCR; TCRdb has only the in-frame clones, and not every one. The sample carries more than 95,000 clones, about 92% recorded once. This CDR3 spans 15 amino acids. CDR1 and CDR2 (germline): SGHNT, YENEEA. The ends lost 5 bases at V and 9 bases at J; junction bases unmatched: 9. Sequencing used PBMCs. The sequence came from a man of 80 years or more with head and neck cancer. The chain is built from TRBV11-3 and TRBJ2-1, with 11 bases fitting TRBD2. This CDR3 reads CASSLNGLAGGEQFF. The CDR3 DNA is TGTGCCAGCAGCCTTAATGGACTAGCGGGTGGTGAGCAGTTCTTC.